A selection of T cell receptor beta chains follows, all from one sample in a study of blood T cell repertoires in COVID-19. Profiling relied on immunoSEQ multiplex PCR, and the TCRdb table lists in-frame clones only, not all of them. The data hold under 200,000 clones, with roughly 84% observed a single time. Sequenced input: peripheral blood. The source is a woman in her sixties or seventies with COVID-19, enrolled during active disease. Each CDR3 is given with its conserved first and last residue. D genes are given only for firm matches. Not every row has a clone size; where given, it reads once, few, many or a size class.

V: TRBV28; J: TRBJ1-4; D: .; size: .; DNA: TGTGCCAGCAGTTCGATGAGGGGGTGGGGAGAAAAACTGTTTTTT; CDR3: CASSSMRGWGEKLFF
V: TRBV27; J: TRBJ1-6; D: TRBD1; size: .; DNA: TGTGCCCGGGGGACAGGGAGGAATTCACCCCTCCACTTT; CDR3: CARGTGRNSPLHF
V: TRBV27; J: TRBJ2-7; D: .; size: .; DNA: TGTGCCAGCAGTCACCAGGGGTCCCTCTTCTCCTACGAGCAGTACTTC; CDR3: CASSHQGSLFSYEQYF
V: TRBV5-4; J: TRBJ2-3; D: .; size: .; DNA: TGTGCCAGCAGCTCGAGACTAGGGCAGAGGGATACGCAGTATTTT; CDR3: CASSSRLGQRDTQYF
V: TRBV7-2; J: TRBJ2-3; D: .; size: .; DNA: TGTGCCAGCAGCTTAGCGAGCCTTACAGATACGCAGTATTTT; CDR3: CASSLASLTDTQYF
V: TRBV18; J: TRBJ2-7; D: .; size: once; DNA: TGTGCCAGCTCATTTTCCGGCGTTCAGGGCTCCTACGAGCAGTACTTC; CDR3: CASSFSGVQGSYEQYF
V: TRBV7-3; J: TRBJ2-5; D: .; size: .; DNA: TGTGCCAGCAGCTTAACGCCAGCGGCAGAGACCCAGTACTTC; CDR3: CASSLTPAAETQYF
V: TRBV30; J: TRBJ2-1; D: TRBD1; size: .; DNA: TGTGCCTGGCTACACCGGGACAGGGGGCGCGGTGAGCAGTTCTTC; CDR3: CAWLHRDRGRGEQFF
V: TRBV30; J: TRBJ2-1; D: TRBD2; size: .; DNA: TGTGCCTGGAGTGTCGGGGGGGCCTACTCCTACAATGAGCAGTTCTTC; CDR3: CAWSVGGAYSYNEQFF
V: TRBV5-6; J: TRBJ1-4; D: .; size: .; DNA: TGTGCCAGCAGTTTTACCGGGACGGGGGCAACTAATGAAAAACTGTTTTTT; CDR3: CASSFTGTGATNEKLFF
V: TRBV5-1; J: TRBJ1-2; D: .; size: .; DNA: TGCGCCAGCAGCGTGGGAGGAGGAAATGGCTACACCTTC; CDR3: CASSVGGGNGYTF
V: TRBV14; J: TRBJ2-6; D: TRBD2; size: .; DNA: TGTGCCAGCAGCCAAAGAAGCGGGACTGGGGCCAACGTCCTGACTTTC; CDR3: CASSQRSGTGANVLTF
V: TRBV9; J: TRBJ1-3; D: TRBD1; size: .; DNA: TGTGCCAGCAGCGTAGATACAGGGGAGTTTGGAAACACCATATATTTT; CDR3: CASSVDTGEFGNTIYF
V: TRBV30; J: TRBJ1-6; D: .; size: .; DNA: TGTGCCTGGAGTGCGGGACAAAGTAATTCACCCCTCCACTTT; CDR3: CAWSAGQSNSPLHF
V: TRBV6-1; J: TRBJ1-2; D: .; size: .; DNA: TGTGCCAGCAGTGAAGTCAGGAACTATGGCTACACCTTC; CDR3: CASSEVRNYGYTF
V: TRBV6-1; J: TRBJ2-2; D: .; size: .; DNA: TGTGCCAGCAGTGAAGACTTCACCGGGGAGCTGTTTTTT; CDR3: CASSEDFTGELFF
V: TRBV12-3/TRBV12-4; J: TRBJ1-2; D: TRBD1; size: .; DNA: TGTGCCAGCAGTTTGGGACAGGACTATGGCTACACCTTC; CDR3: CASSLGQDYGYTF
V: TRBV5-5; J: TRBJ2-1; D: .; size: .; DNA: TGTGCCACCCTTCCACGCGAGGGCTACAATGAGCAGTTCTTC; CDR3: CATLPREGYNEQFF
V: TRBV29-1; J: TRBJ1-1; D: .; size: .; DNA: TGCAGCGTCCAGGTCCTTCTCGCGAACACTGAAGCTTTCTTT; CDR3: CSVQVLLANTEAFF
V: TRBV10-3; J: TRBJ2-1; D: TRBD2; size: .; DNA: TGTGCCATCAGTGCATCGATACTAGCGGGTTCGTACAATGAGCAGTTCTTC; CDR3: CAISASILAGSYNEQFF
V: TRBV28; J: TRBJ1-3; D: TRBD1; size: .; DNA: TGTGCCAGCAGTTTAACGGTGACAGGGAGACTCTCTGGAAACACCATATATTTT; CDR3: CASSLTVTGRLSGNTIYF
V: TRBV19; J: TRBJ1-1; D: TRBD1; size: .; DNA: TGTGCCAGAGGGGGACAGGGTTGGCTAGCCGCTGAAGCTTTCTTT; CDR3: CARGGQGWLAAEAFF